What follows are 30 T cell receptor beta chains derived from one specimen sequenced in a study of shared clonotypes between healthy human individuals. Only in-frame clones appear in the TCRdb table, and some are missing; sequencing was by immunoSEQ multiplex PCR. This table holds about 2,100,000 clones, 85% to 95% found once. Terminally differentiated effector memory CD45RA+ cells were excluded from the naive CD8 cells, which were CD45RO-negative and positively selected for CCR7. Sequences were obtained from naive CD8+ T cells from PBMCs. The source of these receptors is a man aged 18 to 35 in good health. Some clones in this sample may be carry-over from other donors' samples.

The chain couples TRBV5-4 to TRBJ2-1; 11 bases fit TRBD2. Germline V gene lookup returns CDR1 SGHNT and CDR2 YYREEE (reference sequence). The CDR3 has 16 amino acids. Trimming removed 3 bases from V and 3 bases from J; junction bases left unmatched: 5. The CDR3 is CASSSGLAEIYNEQFF. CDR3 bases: TGTGCCAGCAGCTCGGGACTAGCGGAGATCTACAATGAGCAGTTCTTC.

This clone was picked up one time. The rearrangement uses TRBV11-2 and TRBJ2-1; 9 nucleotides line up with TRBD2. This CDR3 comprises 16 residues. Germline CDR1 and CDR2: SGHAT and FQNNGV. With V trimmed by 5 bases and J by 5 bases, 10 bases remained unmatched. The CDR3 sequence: CASSTRSGREHNEQFF. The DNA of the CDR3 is TGTGCCAGCAGCACTCGTAGCGGGAGAGAACACAATGAGCAGTTCTTC.

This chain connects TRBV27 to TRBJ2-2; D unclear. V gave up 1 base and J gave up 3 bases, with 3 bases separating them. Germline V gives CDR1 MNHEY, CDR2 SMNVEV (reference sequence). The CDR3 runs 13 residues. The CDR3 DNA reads TGTGCCAGCAGTTTATGGGACACCGGGGAGCTGTTTTTT. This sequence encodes CASSLWDTGELFF.

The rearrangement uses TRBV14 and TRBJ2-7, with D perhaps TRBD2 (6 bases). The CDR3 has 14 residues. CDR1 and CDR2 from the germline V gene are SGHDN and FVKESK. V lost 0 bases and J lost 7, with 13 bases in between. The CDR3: CASSQDRGMEEQYF. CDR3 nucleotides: TGTGCCAGCAGCCAAGACCGCGGGATGGAGGAGCAGTACTTC.

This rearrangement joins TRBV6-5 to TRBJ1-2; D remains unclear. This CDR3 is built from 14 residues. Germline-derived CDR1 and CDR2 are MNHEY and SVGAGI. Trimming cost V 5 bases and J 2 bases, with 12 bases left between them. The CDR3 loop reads CASSPLSRNYGYTF. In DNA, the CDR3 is TGTGCCAGCAGTCCACTATCCAGGAACTATGGCTACACCTTC.

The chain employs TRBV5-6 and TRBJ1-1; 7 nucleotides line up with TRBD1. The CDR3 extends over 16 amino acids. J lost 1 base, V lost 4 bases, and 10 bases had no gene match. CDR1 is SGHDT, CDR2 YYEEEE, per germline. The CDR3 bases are TGTGCCAGCAGCCCTGAAAGACAGGGCCGGAACACTGAAGCTTTCTTT. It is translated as CASSPERQGRNTEAFF.

CDR3 loop: CASSPRPSGWEGDNEQFF. CDR3 coding DNA: TGCGCCAGCAGCCCGCGCCCGTCCGGGTGGGAAGGCGACAATGAGCAGTTCTTC. This chain links TRBV4-3 with TRBJ2-1; D call uncertain. Trimming stripped 4 bases from V and 5 bases from J, with 24 bases between. The CDR3 runs to 18 residues. CDR1 is LGHNA, CDR2 YSLEER, per germline.

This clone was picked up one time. CDR3 bases: TGTGCCAGCAGCTGGTCGGGACTAGCGGGAGCGCCCTACGAGCAGTACTTC. This translates into CASSWSGLAGAPYEQYF. The J gene is TRBJ2-7, the V gene TRBV7-8; 14 nucleotides match TRBD2. CDR1 and CDR2 (germline): SGHVS, FQNEAQ. The CDR3 runs 17 residues. Unmatched junction bases numbered 7, after V lost 4 bases and J lost 2 bases.

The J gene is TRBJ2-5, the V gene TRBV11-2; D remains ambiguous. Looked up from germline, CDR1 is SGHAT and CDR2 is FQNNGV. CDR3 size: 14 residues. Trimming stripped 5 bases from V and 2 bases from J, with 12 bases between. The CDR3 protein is CASSAAPEQETQYF. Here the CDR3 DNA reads TGTGCCAGCAGCGCAGCGCCGGAGCAAGAGACCCAGTACTTC.

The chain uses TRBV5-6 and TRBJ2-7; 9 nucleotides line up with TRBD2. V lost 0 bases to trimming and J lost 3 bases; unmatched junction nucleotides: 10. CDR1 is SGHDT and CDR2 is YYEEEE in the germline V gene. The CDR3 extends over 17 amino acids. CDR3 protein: CASSLDGIAGADYEQYF. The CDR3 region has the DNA TGTGCCAGCAGCTTGGACGGAATAGCGGGGGCAGACTACGAGCAGTACTTC.

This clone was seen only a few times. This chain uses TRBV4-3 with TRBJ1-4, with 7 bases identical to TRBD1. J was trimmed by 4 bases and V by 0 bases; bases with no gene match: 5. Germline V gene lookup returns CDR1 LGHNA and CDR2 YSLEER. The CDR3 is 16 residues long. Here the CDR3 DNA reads TGCGCCAGCAGCCAAGATCTGGACAGGAGTAATGAAAAACTGTTTTTT. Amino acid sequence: CASSQDLDRSNEKLFF.

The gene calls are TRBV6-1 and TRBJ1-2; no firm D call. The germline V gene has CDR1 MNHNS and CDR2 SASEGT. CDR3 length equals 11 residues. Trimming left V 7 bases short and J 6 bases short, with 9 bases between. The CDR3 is CASTAGNGYTF. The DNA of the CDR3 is TGTGCCAGCACCGCGGGGAATGGCTACACCTTC.

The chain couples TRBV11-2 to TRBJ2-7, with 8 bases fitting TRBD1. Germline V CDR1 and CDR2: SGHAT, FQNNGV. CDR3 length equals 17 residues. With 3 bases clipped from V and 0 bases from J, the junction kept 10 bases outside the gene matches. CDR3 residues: CASSLGPGQASSYEQYF. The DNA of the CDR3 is TGTGCCAGCAGCTTGGGACCGGGACAGGCGAGCTCCTACGAGCAGTACTTC.

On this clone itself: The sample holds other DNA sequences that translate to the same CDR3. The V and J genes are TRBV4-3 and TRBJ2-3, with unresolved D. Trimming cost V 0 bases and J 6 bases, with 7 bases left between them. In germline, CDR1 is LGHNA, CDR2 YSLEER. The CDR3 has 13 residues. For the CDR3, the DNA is TGCGCCAGCAGCCAAGATTCTGCCGATACGCAGTATTTT. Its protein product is CASSQDSADTQYF.

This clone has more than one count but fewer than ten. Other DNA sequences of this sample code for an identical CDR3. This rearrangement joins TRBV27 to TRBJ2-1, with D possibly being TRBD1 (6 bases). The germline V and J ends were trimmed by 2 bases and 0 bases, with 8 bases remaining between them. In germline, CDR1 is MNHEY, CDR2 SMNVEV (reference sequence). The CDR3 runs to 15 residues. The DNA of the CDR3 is TGTGCCAGCAGTTTAGGACAGCTCTCCTACAATGAGCAGTTCTTC. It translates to CASSLGQLSYNEQFF.

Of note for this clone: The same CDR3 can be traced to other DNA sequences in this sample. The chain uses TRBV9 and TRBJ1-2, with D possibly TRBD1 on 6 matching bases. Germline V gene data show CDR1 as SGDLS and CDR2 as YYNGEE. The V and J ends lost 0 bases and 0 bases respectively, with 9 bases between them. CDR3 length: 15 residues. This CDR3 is CASSVGQGTNYGYTF. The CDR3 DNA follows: TGTGCCAGCAGCGTAGGGCAGGGGACTAACTATGGCTACACCTTC.

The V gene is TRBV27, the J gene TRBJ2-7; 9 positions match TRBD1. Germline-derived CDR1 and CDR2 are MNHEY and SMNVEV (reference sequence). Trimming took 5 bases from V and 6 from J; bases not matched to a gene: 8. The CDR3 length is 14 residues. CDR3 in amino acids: CASSPGTGFSEQYF. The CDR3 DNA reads TGTGCCAGCAGTCCTGGGACAGGGTTTTCCGAGCAGTACTTC.

This CDR3 is CAISEPDDSSGNTIYF. CDR3 bases: TGTGCCATCAGTGAGCCTGATGACAGCTCTGGAAACACCATATATTTT. The chain has TRBV10-3 and TRBJ1-3; a possible D gene is TRBD1 (5 bases). Germline CDR1 reads ENHRY; CDR2 reads SYGVKD. The CDR3 is made up of 16 amino acids. The ends were cut back, 2 bases at V and 0 bases at J, with 11 bases in the middle.

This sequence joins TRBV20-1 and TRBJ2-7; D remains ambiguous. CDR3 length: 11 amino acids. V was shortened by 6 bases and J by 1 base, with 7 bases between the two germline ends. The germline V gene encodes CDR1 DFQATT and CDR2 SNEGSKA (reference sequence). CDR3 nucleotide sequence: TGCAGTGCCACGATTTCCTACGAGCAGTACTTC. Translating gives CSATISYEQYF.

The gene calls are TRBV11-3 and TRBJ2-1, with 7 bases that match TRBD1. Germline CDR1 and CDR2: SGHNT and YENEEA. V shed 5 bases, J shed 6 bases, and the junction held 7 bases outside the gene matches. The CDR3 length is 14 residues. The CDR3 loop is CASSPRDSFNEQFF. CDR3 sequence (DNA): TGTGCCAGCAGCCCCCGGGACAGCTTCAATGAGCAGTTCTTC.

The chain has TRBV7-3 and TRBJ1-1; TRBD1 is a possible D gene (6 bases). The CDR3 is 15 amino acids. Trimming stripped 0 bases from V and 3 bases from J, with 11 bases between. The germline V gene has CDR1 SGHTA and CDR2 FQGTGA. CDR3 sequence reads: CASSLTDSAYTEAFF. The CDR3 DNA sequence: TGTGCCAGCAGCTTAACGGACAGCGCCTACACTGAAGCTTTCTTT.

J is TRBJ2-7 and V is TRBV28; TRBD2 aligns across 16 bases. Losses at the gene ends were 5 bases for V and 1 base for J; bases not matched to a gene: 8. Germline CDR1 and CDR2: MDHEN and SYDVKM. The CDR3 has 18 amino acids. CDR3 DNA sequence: TGTGCCAGCAGTGGGACTAGCGGGAGGGCAGGGAGTTCCTACGAGCAGTACTTC. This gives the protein CASSGTSGRAGSSYEQYF. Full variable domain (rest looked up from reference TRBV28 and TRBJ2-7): DVKVTQSSRYLVKRTGEKVFLECVQDMDHENMFWYRQDPGLGLRLIYFSYDVKMKEKGDIPEGYSVSREKKERFSLILESASTNQTSMYLCASSGTSGRAGSSYEQYFGPGTRLTVT.

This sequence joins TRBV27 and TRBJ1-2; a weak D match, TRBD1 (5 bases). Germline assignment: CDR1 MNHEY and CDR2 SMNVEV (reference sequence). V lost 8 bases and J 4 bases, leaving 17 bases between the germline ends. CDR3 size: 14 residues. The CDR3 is CASGITGGGYGYTF. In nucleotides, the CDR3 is TGTGCCAGCGGAATCACAGGCGGGGGCTATGGCTACACCTTC.

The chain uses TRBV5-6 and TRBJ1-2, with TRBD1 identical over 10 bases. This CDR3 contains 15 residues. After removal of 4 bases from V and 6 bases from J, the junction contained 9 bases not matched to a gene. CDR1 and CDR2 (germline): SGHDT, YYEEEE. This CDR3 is CASSPGTGVVDGYTF. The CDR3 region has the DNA TGTGCCAGCAGCCCCGGGACAGGGGTGGTTGATGGCTACACCTTC.

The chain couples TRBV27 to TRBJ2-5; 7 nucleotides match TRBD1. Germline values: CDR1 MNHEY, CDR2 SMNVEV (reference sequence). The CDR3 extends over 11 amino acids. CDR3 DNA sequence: TGTAGCACAGGGGAAATAGAGACCCAGTACTTC. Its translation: CSTGEIETQYF.

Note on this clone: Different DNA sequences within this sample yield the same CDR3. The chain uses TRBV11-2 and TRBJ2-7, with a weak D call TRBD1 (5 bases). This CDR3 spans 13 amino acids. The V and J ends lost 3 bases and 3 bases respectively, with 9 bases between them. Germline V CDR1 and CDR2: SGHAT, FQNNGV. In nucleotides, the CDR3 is TGTGCCAGCAGCTTGGGCAGGGTCTACGAGCAGTACTTC. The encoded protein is CASSLGRVYEQYF.

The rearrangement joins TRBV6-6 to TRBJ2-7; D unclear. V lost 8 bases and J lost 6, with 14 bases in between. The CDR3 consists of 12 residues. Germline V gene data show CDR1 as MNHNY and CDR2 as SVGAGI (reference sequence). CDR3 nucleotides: TGTGCCAGCGCCCTACTTTTACGCGAGCAGTACTTC. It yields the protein CASALLLREQYF.

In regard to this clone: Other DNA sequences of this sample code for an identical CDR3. The CDR3 loop is CASSLEGPSSYEQYF. In nucleotides, the CDR3 is TGTGCCAGCAGTCTTGAGGGACCGAGCTCCTACGAGCAGTACTTC. The chain carries TRBV27 and TRBJ2-7, with D perhaps TRBD1 or TRBD2 (5 bases each). The length of the CDR3 is 15 residues. The germline V gene encodes CDR1 MNHEY and CDR2 SMNVEV (reference sequence). V lost 5 bases, J lost 0 bases, and 14 bases lay in between.

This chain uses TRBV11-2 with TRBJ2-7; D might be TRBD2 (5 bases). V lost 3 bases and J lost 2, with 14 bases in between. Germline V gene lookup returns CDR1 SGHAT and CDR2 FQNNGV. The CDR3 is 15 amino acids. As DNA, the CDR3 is TGTGCCAGCAGCTTTTCCCCCGCGGAGGCCTACGAGCAGTACTTC. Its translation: CASSFSPAEAYEQYF.

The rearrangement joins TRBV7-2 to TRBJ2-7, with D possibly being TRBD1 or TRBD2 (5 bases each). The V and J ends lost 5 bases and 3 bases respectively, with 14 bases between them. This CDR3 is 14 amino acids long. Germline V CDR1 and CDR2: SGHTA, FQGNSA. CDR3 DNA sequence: TGTGCCAGCAGCGCCGGGACGGGGCACTACGAGCAGTACTTC. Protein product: CASSAGTGHYEQYF. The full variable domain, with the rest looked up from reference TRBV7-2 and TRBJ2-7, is GAGVSQSPSNKVTEKGKDVELRCDPISGHTALYWYRQSLGQGLEFLIYFQGNSAPDKSGLPSDRFSAERTGGSVSTLTIQRTQQEDSAVYLCASSAGTGHYEQYFGPGTRLTVT.